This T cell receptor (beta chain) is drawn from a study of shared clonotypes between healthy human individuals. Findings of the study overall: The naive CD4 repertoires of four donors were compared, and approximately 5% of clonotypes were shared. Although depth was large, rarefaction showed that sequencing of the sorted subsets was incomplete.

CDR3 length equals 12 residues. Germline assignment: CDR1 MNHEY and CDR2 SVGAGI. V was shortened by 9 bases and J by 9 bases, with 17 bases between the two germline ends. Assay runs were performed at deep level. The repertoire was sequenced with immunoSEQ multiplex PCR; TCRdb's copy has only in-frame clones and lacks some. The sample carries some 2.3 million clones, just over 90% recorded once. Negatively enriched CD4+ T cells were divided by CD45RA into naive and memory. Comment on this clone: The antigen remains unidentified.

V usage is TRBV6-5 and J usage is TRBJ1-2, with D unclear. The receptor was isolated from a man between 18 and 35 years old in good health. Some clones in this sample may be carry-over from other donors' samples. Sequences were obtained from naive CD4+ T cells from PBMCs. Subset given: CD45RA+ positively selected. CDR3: CARVLGAGRYTF. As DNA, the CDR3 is TGTGCCAGAGTCTTAGGTGCGGGTCGCTACACCTTC.